Each of the 18 T cell receptor beta chains below was sequenced from the same sample in a study of blood T cell repertoires in COVID-19. Using immunoSEQ multiplex PCR, the repertoire was profiled, and TCRdb retains in-frame clones only, with some absent. Of about 79,000 clones detected, roughly 91% appear once; the ten largest clones hold approximately 14%. The sample was peripheral blood. These receptors were obtained from a man between 65 and 85 years old with active or convalescent COVID-19.

V gene TRBV6-6 combines with J gene TRBJ1-1, with TRBD1 as a possible D gene (6 bases). Germline-derived CDR1 and CDR2 are MNHNY and SVGAGI (reference sequence). The V end was cut by 6 bases, the J end by 11 bases, with 19 bases between. There are 13 residues in the CDR3. The CDR3 region is CASSSGVPSQAFF. DNA for the CDR3: TGTGCCAGCAGCTCAGGGGTCCCATCTCAGGCTTTCTTT.

The count of this clone is one. V and J are TRBV19 and TRBJ2-1; the match to TRBD2 covers 10 bases. V trimming: 7 bases; J trimming: 7 bases; junction bases outside the gene matches: 7. The CDR3 is 14 amino acids. Germline loops: CDR1 LNHDA, CDR2 SQIVND (reference sequence). The CDR3 loop reads CASTPSGRENEQFF. The CDR3 DNA reads TGTGCCAGTACTCCTAGCGGGAGAGAGAATGAGCAGTTCTTC.

The chain links TRBV9 to TRBJ2-3; D perhaps matches TRBD1 (5 bases). Per the germline V gene, CDR1 is SGDLS and CDR2 is YYNGEE. Trimming took off 0 bases at V and 0 bases at J, with 8 bases between the two ends. There are 15 residues in the CDR3. CDR3 amino acids: CASSVAPGSTDTQYF. The CDR3, as DNA: TGTGCCAGCAGCGTAGCCCCAGGGAGCACAGATACGCAGTATTTT.

The rearrangement links TRBV11-1 to TRBJ2-1; maybe TRBD1 (7 bases). Deletions cut 6 bases from V and 6 bases from J, with 15 bases between. This CDR3 comprises 14 residues. CDR1 SGHAT and CDR2 FQDESV come from the germline V gene (reference sequence). The CDR3 DNA follows: TGTGCCAGCAGTAGGGGGCGGGATGTCAATGAGCAGTTCTTC. It encodes CASSRGRDVNEQFF.

This chain joins TRBV3-1 (or the pseudogene TRBV3-2) and TRBJ2-3; 14 nucleotides match TRBD2. This CDR3 has 17 residues. The germline gives CDR1 LGHDT, CDR2 YNNKEL (reference sequence). V shed 4 bases, J shed 5 bases, and the junction held 8 bases outside the gene matches. The CDR3 sequence: CASSRGLAGVGKDTQYF. CDR3 coding DNA: TGTGCCAGCAGCCGGGGACTAGCGGGAGTTGGTAAAGATACGCAGTATTTT.

The J gene is TRBJ1-5, the V gene TRBV12-3 or TRBV12-4; D not resolved. CDR3 length equals 12 residues. V gave up 8 bases and J gave up 0 bases, with 5 bases separating them. For the CDR3, the DNA is TGTGCCAGCCGTGTTAGCAATCAGCCCCAGCATTTT. It codes for CASRVSNQPQHF.

V gene TRBV28 combines with J gene TRBJ2-7, with 10 bases matching TRBD2. Germline CDR1 and CDR2: MDHEN and SYDVKM. The CDR3 is 13 residues long. V shed 8 bases, J shed 4 bases, and the junction held 5 bases outside the gene matches. The CDR3, as DNA: TGTGCCAGCCTGCTAGCGGGAGAGTACGAGCAGTACTTC. This codes for CASLLAGEYEQYF.

The chain employs TRBV7-2 and TRBJ2-7; 7 positions agree with TRBD1. There are 14 residues in the CDR3. CDR1 and CDR2 from the germline V gene are SGHTA and FQGNSA. Trimming at V came to 5 bases and at J to 13 bases, leaving 17 bases not matched to a gene. CDR3 DNA: TGTGCCAGCAGCCTAACCCGACAGGGTCTACGTTTATACTTC. Its protein product is CASSLTRQGLRLYF.

The gene calls are TRBV6-5 and TRBJ2-7; the D is unclear. The ends were cut back, 0 bases at V and 3 bases at J, with 9 bases in the middle. Per germline, CDR1 MNHEY and CDR2 SVGAGI. CDR3 size: 14 residues. CDR3 residues: CASSYSPGFYEQYF. The CDR3 DNA follows: TGTGCCAGCAGTTACTCCCCAGGATTCTACGAGCAGTACTTC.

This chain connects TRBV11-2 to TRBJ2-4, with TRBD2 matching over 8 bases. The CDR3 contains 19 residues. The J segment lost 3 bases and the V segment lost 5 bases, leaving 18 bases of the junction unmatched. Germline V gives CDR1 SGHAT, CDR2 FQNNGV. The CDR3 here is CASSPGLAHTRSLKNIQYF. The CDR3 nucleotides read TGTGCCAGCAGCCCCGGACTAGCCCACACCCGTAGTCTCAAAAACATTCAGTACTTC.

The chain links TRBV7-2 to TRBJ2-7, with TRBD2 as a possible D gene (6 bases). The CDR3 is 16 amino acids. The germline V and J ends were trimmed by 0 bases and 0 bases, with 12 bases remaining between them. Germline CDR1 reads SGHTA; CDR2 reads FQGNSA. CDR3 sequence reads: CASSLAGGSSSYEQYF. Written as DNA, the CDR3 is TGTGCCAGCAGCTTAGCGGGGGGTAGCAGCTCCTACGAGCAGTACTTC.

The chain joins TRBV3-1 (or the pseudogene TRBV3-2) to TRBJ1-1; a possible D gene is TRBD1 (6 bases). This CDR3 comprises 18 residues. The V gene lost 2 bases and the J gene lost 3 bases, with 22 bases spanning the gap. Germline CDR1 LGHDT, CDR2 YNNKEL (reference sequence). The chain's CDR3 is CASSQQQGSSLPHTEAFF. DNA for the CDR3: TGTGCCAGCAGCCAACAACAGGGTTCATCGCTTCCCCACACTGAAGCTTTCTTT.

The genes are TRBV28 and TRBJ2-3, with 10 nucleotides matching TRBD2. The CDR3 is made up of 15 amino acids. Trimming took 4 bases from V and 2 from J; bases not matched to a gene: 3. Germline CDR1 and CDR2: MDHEN and SYDVKM. In DNA form, the CDR3 reads TGTGCCAGCAGTTACGGGACTAGCGACACAGATACGCAGTATTTT. As protein: CASSYGTSDTDTQYF.

This clone has a single count. The chain combines TRBV24-1 with TRBJ2-1; 7 nucleotides agree with TRBD1. The CDR3 has 16 amino acids. The junction had 7 bases not matched to a gene; V was cut back by 5 bases and J by 1 base. CDR1 is KGHDR and CDR2 is SFDVKD in the germline V gene. As DNA, the CDR3 is TGTGCCACCAGTGCCAATCCGGGACAGTCCTACAATGAGCAGTTCTTC. Translation gives CATSANPGQSYNEQFF.

CDR3 nucleotide sequence: TGTGCCAGCAGCCAAGGGGTTTGGGGACTAGCGGGACCACAACCCTACGAGCAGTACTTC. It specifies CASSQGVWGLAGPQPYEQYF. The rearrangement joins TRBV3-1 (or the pseudogene TRBV3-2) to TRBJ2-7; 13 bases agree with TRBD2. The CDR3 sequence is 20 residues long. CDR1 LGHDT and CDR2 YNNKEL come from the germline V gene (reference sequence). V lost 1 base, J lost 2 bases, and 14 bases stayed unmatched.

This chain uses TRBV5-1 with TRBJ2-3, with 8 bases fitting TRBD2. CDR1 is SGHRS, CDR2 YFSETQ, per germline. Losses at the gene ends were 2 bases for V and 2 bases for J; bases not matched to a gene: 1. CDR3 length: 14 amino acids. The CDR3 DNA reads as TGCGCCAGCAGCTTACTAGCGGACACAGATACGCAGTATTTT. It specifies CASSLLADTDTQYF.

The chain uses TRBV11-2 and TRBJ1-2; TRBD1 matches 7 bases. V dropped 5 bases and J dropped 9; count of bases not matched to a gene: 12. Germline CDR1 is SGHAT and CDR2 is FQNNGV. This CDR3 is 14 amino acids long. Written as DNA, the CDR3 is TGTGCCAGCAGCCACCTCGGGACAGATGATCGCTACACCTTC. It specifies CASSHLGTDDRYTF. Full variable domain (missing parts from reference TRBV11-2 and TRBJ1-2): EAGVAQSPRYKIIEKRQSVAFWCNPISGHATLYWYQQILGQGPKLLIQFQNNGVVDDSQLPKDRFSAERLKGVDSTLKIQPAKLEDSAVYLCASSHLGTDDRYTFGSGTRLTVV.

V and J are TRBV19 and TRBJ2-1, with TRBD1 matching over 9 bases. The V and J ends lost 9 bases and 5 bases, in that order; junction bases with no gene match: 8. Germline CDR1 and CDR2: LNHDA and SQIVND (reference sequence). This CDR3 region has 14 residues. CDR3 sequence reads: CASKPGQGNNEQFF. CDR3 coding DNA: TGTGCCAGCAAACCGGGACAGGGAAACAATGAGCAGTTCTTC.